A selection of T cell receptor beta chains follows, all from one sample in a study of T cell repertoires in cytomegalovirus infection. In TCRdb, the reads were re-called with MiXCR into one record per CDR3 protein. This table has 100,000 or so distinct CDR3 sequences, 16% appearing once. The source material was PBMCs. The receptors were gathered from a human donor in good health (CMV status not recorded). Some clones in this sample may be carry-over from other donors' samples. Each CDR3 is given with its conserved first and last residue.

cdr3_aa: CASSFPGLLMGQYF
j_call: TRBJ2-7
v_call: TRBV28

cdr3_aa: CASSNSGTTGTQYF
j_call: TRBJ2-5
v_call: TRBV7-3

cdr3_aa: CASTLQGITYNEQFF
j_call: TRBJ2-1
v_call: TRBV5-1

cdr3_aa: CASIGTADEQFF
j_call: TRBJ2-1
v_call: TRBV3-1

cdr3_aa: CASSLLRNSYEQYF
j_call: TRBJ2-7
v_call: TRBV12-3/TRBV12-4

cdr3_aa: CAISESGQTYEQYF
j_call: TRBJ2-7
v_call: TRBV10-3

cdr3_aa: CASSDGTGRKKLFF
j_call: TRBJ1-4
v_call: TRBV27

cdr3_aa: CATSRSGGALGEQFF
j_call: TRBJ2-1
v_call: TRBV15

cdr3_aa: CASSLAWNRGNSGGELFF
j_call: TRBJ2-2
v_call: TRBV7-6

cdr3_aa: CASSQMASGGPRTYNEQFF
j_call: TRBJ2-1
v_call: TRBV5-4

cdr3_aa: CASSFIAGGRKDTQYF
j_call: TRBJ2-3
v_call: TRBV28

cdr3_aa: CASSFGQGVYSPLHF
j_call: TRBJ1-6
v_call: TRBV28

cdr3_aa: CASSNPYRGRREQYF
j_call: TRBJ2-7
v_call: TRBV19

cdr3_aa: CASSLNPNEQFF
j_call: TRBJ2-1
v_call: TRBV7-6

cdr3_aa: CASSGSWAGELFF
j_call: TRBJ2-2
v_call: TRBV2

cdr3_aa: CASSLQGPYNEQFF
j_call: TRBJ2-1
v_call: TRBV5-1

cdr3_aa: CSVDIAGFTEAFF
j_call: TRBJ1-1
v_call: TRBV29-1